A selection of T cell receptor beta chains follows, all from one sample in a study of tumour-infiltrating T cells in Burkitt lymphoma. TCRdb's copy holds only in-frame clones and misses some; the assay was immunoSEQ multiplex PCR. Counted here are 5,600 or so clones, 16% occurring once; the ten biggest clones make up more than 13%. The specimen sequenced was tumor tissue. The receptor source for this set is a human donor with diffuse large B-cell lymphoma. Each CDR3 is given with its conserved first and last residue. Fields, in order: J gene, V gene, CDR3 protein.

j_gene: TRBJ2-5; v_gene: TRBV19; CDR3aa: CASRPGVGRAETQYF
j_gene: TRBJ2-7; v_gene: TRBV6-6; CDR3aa: CASTVLPGGVEQYF
j_gene: TRBJ2-5; v_gene: TRBV9; CDR3aa: CASSVEGPRWGETQYF
j_gene: TRBJ2-5; v_gene: TRBV7-9; CDR3aa: CASSLVGRTGTGETQYF
j_gene: TRBJ2-7; v_gene: TRBV28; CDR3aa: CASSRAASEYHEQYF
j_gene: TRBJ2-3; v_gene: TRBV28; CDR3aa: CASSTLNPLGSTDTQYF
j_gene: TRBJ1-2; v_gene: TRBV19; CDR3aa: CASSNMMNYGYTF
j_gene: TRBJ2-1; v_gene: TRBV4-1; CDR3aa: CASSQTARMERNEQFF
j_gene: TRBJ2-1; v_gene: TRBV11-2; CDR3aa: CASSLGRNSEQFF
j_gene: TRBJ2-3; v_gene: TRBV4-2; CDR3aa: CASSQAVASGRSTDTQYF
j_gene: TRBJ1-1; v_gene: TRBV15; CDR3aa: CATSREGGRTEAFF
j_gene: TRBJ1-3; v_gene: TRBV5-1; CDR3aa: CASSFVGGAGNTIYF
j_gene: TRBJ2-3; v_gene: TRBV13; CDR3aa: CASSPRRVGRTDTQYF
j_gene: TRBJ2-7; v_gene: TRBV20-1; CDR3aa: CSATGSYEQYF
j_gene: TRBJ2-3; v_gene: TRBV15; CDR3aa: CATSRGFQAGGTDTQYF
j_gene: TRBJ2-2; v_gene: TRBV7-6; CDR3aa: CASSLRGDGPGELFF